Sequencing of this TCR beta chain was carried out in a study of T cells in Graves' hyperthyroidism and ophthalmopathy. Diagnosis rested on symptoms, serum thyroxine and TRAb, thyroid ultrasound, and orbital computed tomography. Study findings and constraints: For ophthalmopathy, model prediction preceded onset by a median 6.5 months. Blood shared most expanded thyroid clonotypes above 0.001.

It was RNA transcripts that yielded the amplified TCR beta CDR3 regions. The HTBI primer set served for first-round RT-PCR of the TCR CDR3. TCRdb re-called the multiplex PCR reads through MiXCR, storing one row per CDR3 protein. Here the sample spans more than 550,000 distinct CDR3 sequences, roughly 45% being singletons. Concerning this clonotype itself: Its antigen is unknown.

The CDR3 consists of 16 residues. Germline CDR1 is SGHVS and CDR2 is FQNEAQ. Trimming removed 6 bases from V and 8 bases from J, with 25 bases in between. The sequence derives from an adult man with Graves' disease, either hyperthyroidism or ophthalmopathy (not recorded which). This rearrangement joins TRBV7-8 to TRBJ1-1; no firm D call. Sequencing was performed on peripheral blood or thyroid tissue (not recorded which). The CDR3 nucleotides are TGTGCCAGCAGTATAGGGCCCGTAACTCCCCCTACGGAAGCTTTCTTT. This translates into CASSIGPVTPPTEAFF.